This entry is about one T cell receptor (beta chain). No antigen is known for it. These data are taken from a study of T cell responses to AZD1222 COVID-19 vaccine. General study findings and limits: It was only after the peak T cell response that any repertoires were sampled. Distributed over spike, vaccine-associated CD4 TCRs predominated at 160-218 and 743-854. Seropositive status at baseline applied to only 5 to 7 AZD1222 recipients.

Repertoires were generated with immunoSEQ multiplex PCR, while TCRdb's copy carries only in-frame clones and drops some. The sample has approximately 140,000 clones; around 95% are singletons. This CDR3 contains 13 residues. The germline CDR1 and CDR2 sequences are SEHNR and FQNEAQ (reference sequence). The V gene lost 5 bases and the J gene lost 8 bases, with 12 bases spanning the gap. The source was peripheral blood, collected on day 0 of AZD1222 vaccination. The chain combines TRBV7-9 with TRBJ1-4; weak D call: TRBD1 (6 bases). The TCR was taken from an adult in good health. The chain's CDR3 is CASSPPGEEKLFF. CDR3 in DNA: TGTGCCAGCAGCCCCCCAGGGGAGGAAAAACTGTTTTTT.